A single sample gave rise to the 31 T cell receptor beta chains below, sequenced in a study of shared clonotypes between healthy human individuals. The repertoire was sequenced with immunoSEQ multiplex PCR; TCRdb's copy has only in-frame clones and lacks some. The sample contains millions of clones, more than 85% of which appear only once. Sequences were obtained from naive CD4+ T cells from PBMCs. As to subset: CD45RA+ positively selected. Every receptor here comes from a man aged 18 to 35 in good health. Some clones in this sample may be carry-over from other donors' samples.

The V and J genes are TRBV4-1 and TRBJ2-5, with 8 bases matching TRBD2. The CDR3 is made up of 18 amino acids. Germline CDR1 MGHRA, CDR2 YSYEKL. V shed 0 bases and J 5 bases; nucleotides not matched to a gene: 14. CDR3 sequence (DNA): TGCGCCAGCAGCCAAGATAGGCTAGCGGGTTCCCGGGGGGAGACCCAGTACTTC. It is translated as CASSQDRLAGSRGETQYF.

The genes are TRBV5-1 and TRBJ2-3; possible D gene TRBD1, 5 bases. Deletions cut 3 bases from V and 4 bases from J, with 15 bases between. Germline CDR1 is SGHRS and CDR2 is YFSETQ. The CDR3 covers 15 residues. CDR3 nucleotides: TGCGCCAGCAGCTCAGGGTTTAGTTATGCAGATACGCAGTATTTT. Protein product: CASSSGFSYADTQYF.

The CDR3 nucleotides are TGCAGTGCTAGCCGGACAGCTGAAGCTTTCTTT. As protein: CSASRTAEAFF. V and J are TRBV20-1 and TRBJ1-1; weak D call: TRBD1 (6 bases). The CDR3 spans 11 residues. Trimming removed 3 bases at V and 6 bases at J, with 8 bases between. CDR1 is DFQATT and CDR2 is SNEGSKA in the germline V gene (reference sequence).

The chain recombines TRBV10-2 with TRBJ2-3, with 8 bases that match TRBD2. Germline CDR1 reads WSHSY; CDR2 reads SAAADI. CDR3 length equals 14 residues. The V segment lost 7 bases and the J segment 0 bases; nucleotides outside the gene matches: 3. The CDR3 DNA reads as TGCGCCAGCATGAGCGGGAGAAGCACAGATACGCAGTATTTT. Its translation: CASMSGRSTDTQYF.

The chain has TRBV7-3 and TRBJ2-1, with TRBD2 matching over 7 bases. Germline assignment: CDR1 SGHTA and CDR2 FQGTGA. CDR3 size: 14 residues. Trimming took 5 bases from V and 6 from J; bases not matched to a gene: 7. The CDR3 DNA sequence: TGTGCCAGCAGCATAGAGCGGGGTCGCAATGAGCAGTTCTTC. Translation: CASSIERGRNEQFF.

This rearrangement joins TRBV7-7 to TRBJ1-6; D is unresolved. The CDR3 is made up of 12 amino acids. V shed 9 bases and J shed 11 bases, with 14 bases lying between them. Germline V gene data show CDR1 as SSHAT and CDR2 as FNYEAQ (reference sequence). CDR3 nucleotide sequence: TGTGCCAGGTCCTGGGTCGGGACACCCCTCCACTTT. This gives the protein CARSWVGTPLHF.

The genes are TRBV7-8 and TRBJ2-1, with TRBD2 identical over 11 bases. After removal of 4 bases from V and 0 bases from J, the junction contained 5 bases not matched to a gene. This CDR3 comprises 17 residues. Germline CDR1 SGHVS, CDR2 FQNEAQ. Here the CDR3 reads CASSSDSGRASYNEQFF. CDR3 coding DNA: TGTGCCAGCAGCTCAGATAGCGGGAGGGCCTCCTACAATGAGCAGTTCTTC.

The chain combines TRBV6-6 with TRBJ2-3; D is ambiguous. Trimming stripped 6 bases from V and 2 bases from J, with 6 bases between. The germline V gene encodes CDR1 MNHNY and CDR2 SVGAGI (reference sequence). This CDR3 is 12 amino acids long. CDR3 DNA: TGTGCCAGCAGCGACACCACAGATACGCAGTATTTT. Translated, it gives CASSDTTDTQYF.

The rearrangement uses TRBV18 and TRBJ1-3; 7 bases are a match to TRBD1. Germline CDR1 and CDR2: KGHSH and LQKENI. The CDR3 runs 18 residues. Trimming took 3 bases from V and 0 from J; bases not matched to a gene: 11. CDR3 sequence: CASSPVRDSRSSGNTIYF. CDR3 sequence (DNA): TGTGCCAGCTCACCCGTCCGGGACAGTAGAAGCTCTGGAAACACCATATATTTT. Using reference TRBV18 and TRBJ1-3 for the parts outside the CDR3, the full variable domain is NAGVMQNPRHLVRRRGQEARLRCSPMKGHSHVYWYRQLPEEGLKFMVYLQKENIIDESGMPKERFSAEFPKEGPSILRIQQVVRGDSAAYFCASSPVRDSRSSGNTIYFGEGSWLTVV.

The rearrangement joins TRBV5-4 to TRBJ2-1; no firm D call. Germline V gene sequence: CDR1 SGHNT, CDR2 YYREEE (reference sequence). The CDR3 runs 14 residues. Trimming took 1 base from V and 0 from J, leaving 5 bases between them. Here the CDR3 reads CASSLIPSYNEQFF. CDR3 DNA: TGTGCCAGCAGCTTGATCCCCTCCTACAATGAGCAGTTCTTC. The complete variable domain, with remaining parts taken from reference TRBV5-4 and TRBJ2-1, reads ETGVTQSPTHLIKTRGQQVTLRCSSQSGHNTVSWYQQALGQGPQFIFQYYREEENGRGNFPPRFSGLQFPNYSSELNVNALELDDSALYLCASSLIPSYNEQFFGPGTRLTVL.

Worth noting for this clone: The sample has other DNA sequences that encode this CDR3 too. V gene TRBV7-8 combines with J gene TRBJ1-1; 8 bases match TRBD1. The junction had 2 bases not matched to a gene; V was cut back by 3 bases and J by 5 bases. Germline V gives CDR1 SGHVS, CDR2 FQNEAQ. The CDR3 runs to 13 residues. CDR3 region: CASSFTGGTEAFF. The CDR3 coding sequence is TGTGCCAGCAGCTTCACAGGGGGAACTGAAGCTTTCTTT.

The chain uses TRBV7-2 and TRBJ2-1; 7 bases map to TRBD2. Germline CDR1 and CDR2: SGHTA and FQGNSA. V was clipped by 3 bases and J by 3 bases; unmatched bases: 5. This CDR3 has 15 amino acids. The CDR3 nucleotides are TGTGCCAGCAGCTTGACCGGGACTAACTACAATGAGCAGTTCTTC. The encoded protein is CASSLTGTNYNEQFF.

The chain has TRBV9 and TRBJ2-1; perhaps TRBD2 as D (6 bases). Trimming took 3 bases from V and 7 from J, leaving 14 bases between them. There are 14 residues in the CDR3. CDR1 SGDLS and CDR2 YYNGEE come from the germline V gene. The CDR3 coding sequence is TGTGCCAGCAGCGATATGCGGGGTGGGAATGAGCAGTTCTTC. It translates to CASSDMRGGNEQFF.

J is TRBJ2-2 and V is TRBV7-2, with D possibly being TRBD1 or TRBD2 (5 bases each). V was shortened by 3 bases and J by 5 bases, with 13 bases between the two germline ends. Germline loops: CDR1 SGHTA, CDR2 FQGNSA. The CDR3 extends over 15 amino acids. CDR3 nucleotides: TGTGCCAGCAGCTTCGCAGGGTGGGGGACCGGGGAGCTGTTTTTT. It specifies CASSFAGWGTGELFF.

This clone was found once. This chain's CDR3 is CASSSAGVNDEQFF. CDR3 coding DNA: TGTGCCAGCAGTTCAGCGGGGGTGAACGATGAGCAGTTCTTC. V is TRBV28 and J is TRBJ2-1, with 8 positions matching TRBD2. The V and J ends lost 4 bases and 8 bases, in that order; junction bases with no gene match: 7. The germline CDR1 and CDR2 sequences are MDHEN and SYDVKM. The CDR3 totals 14 residues.

The gene calls are TRBV11-3 and TRBJ1-4, with D unclear. The germline CDR1 and CDR2 sequences are SGHNT and YENEEA. The CDR3 runs to 13 residues. Between the trimmed V and J ends, which lost 2 bases and 8 bases, there was a span of 9 bases. CDR3 amino acids: CASSLSGSEKLFF. The CDR3 DNA follows: TGTGCCAGCAGCTTATCCGGCAGCGAAAAACTGTTTTTT.

The CDR3 DNA reads as TGTGCCAGCAGCACGACGGGGCGGACTGAAGCTTTCTTT. Its translation: CASSTTGRTEAFF. This chain uses TRBV11-2 with TRBJ1-1, with D maybe TRBD1 (5 bases). The CDR3 contains 13 residues. CDR1 and CDR2 from the germline V gene are SGHAT and FQNNGV. The V end was cut by 5 bases, the J end by 5 bases, with 12 bases between.

The chain joins TRBV4-2 to TRBJ1-1; the D is unclear. Looked up from germline, CDR1 is LGHNA and CDR2 is YNFKEQ. The CDR3 extends over 18 amino acids. V dropped 1 base and J dropped 0 bases, with 18 bases sitting between them. CDR3 bases: TGTGCCAGCAGCCAAGTTCAGAGGGCCAAAGGCCTGAACACTGAAGCTTTCTTT. Translation: CASSQVQRAKGLNTEAFF.

With respect to this clone: This specimen includes other DNA sequences encoding the same CDR3. This rearrangement joins TRBV5-1 to TRBJ2-2, with D tentatively TRBD2 (6 bases). V lost 0 bases and J 0 bases, leaving 9 bases between the germline ends. The CDR3 spans 16 residues. Germline V gene data show CDR1 as SGHRS and CDR2 as YFSETQ. The CDR3 DNA sequence: TGCGCCAGCAGCTTGGTCGCGGGGACGAACACCGGGGAGCTGTTTTTT. The encoded protein is CASSLVAGTNTGELFF.

The chain joins TRBV5-1 to TRBJ2-7, with TRBD2 identical over 8 bases. The J segment lost 7 bases and the V segment lost 1 base, leaving 10 bases of the junction unmatched. From germline, CDR1 is SGHRS and CDR2 YFSETQ. There are 15 residues in the CDR3. The CDR3 DNA is TGCGCCAGCAGCTTGTCCCCCGCGGGAGGAGGAGAGCAGTACTTC. This codes for CASSLSPAGGGEQYF.

This chain joins TRBV11-2 and TRBJ2-1, with D perhaps TRBD2 (5 bases). V lost 0 bases to trimming and J lost 4 bases, with 13 bases between them. CDR3 length: 16 residues. Germline V lookup: CDR1 SGHAT, CDR2 FQNNGV. Here the CDR3 reads CASSLDPRRRYNEQFF. DNA for the CDR3: TGTGCCAGCAGCTTAGATCCCAGGAGGAGGTACAATGAGCAGTTCTTC.

V gene TRBV9 combines with J gene TRBJ1-5; D gene unclear. In germline, CDR1 is SGDLS, CDR2 YYNGEE. The CDR3 contains 13 residues. The V and J ends lost 4 bases and 2 bases respectively, with 7 bases between them. The CDR3 DNA follows: TGTGCCAGCAGCCAGGACGGCAATCAGCCCCAGCATTTT. It specifies CASSQDGNQPQHF.

Only one count was recorded for this clone. This chain links TRBV19 with TRBJ1-2; D is perhaps TRBD1 (6 bases). Germline assignment: CDR1 LNHDA and CDR2 SQIVND (reference sequence). Trimming shortened V by 3 bases and J by 0 bases, and 17 bases separated the two germline ends. There are 17 residues in the CDR3. DNA of the CDR3: TGTGCCAGTAGTATTTTCGGCGGTGGGGGCGCTAACTATGGCTACACCTTC. Amino acids: CASSIFGGGGANYGYTF.

The sample holds a few counts of this clone. V is TRBV2 and J is TRBJ1-5, with TRBD1 matching over 7 bases. This CDR3 has 14 amino acids. The V segment lost 4 bases and the J segment 10 bases; nucleotides outside the gene matches: 10. CDR1 is SNHLY, CDR2 FYNNEI, per germline. This CDR3 is CASSVGEGALPQHF. The CDR3 region has the DNA TGTGCCAGCAGTGTGGGGGAGGGGGCCCTTCCCCAGCATTTT.

V usage is TRBV5-6 and J usage is TRBJ2-7; 7 nucleotides match TRBD1. Trimming cost V 4 bases and J 5 bases; bases outside gene matches: 6. The CDR3 is made up of 13 amino acids. Per the germline V gene, CDR1 is SGHDT and CDR2 is YYEEEE. This chain's CDR3 is CASSIDRVNEQYF. The DNA for the CDR3 is TGTGCCAGCAGCATCGACAGGGTGAACGAGCAGTACTTC.

The chain recombines TRBV11-3 with TRBJ1-1; 10 bases align to TRBD1. Germline lookup yields CDR1 SGHNT and CDR2 YENEEA. CDR3 length: 15 residues. J lost 4 bases, V lost 5 bases, and 7 bases had no gene match. The CDR3 DNA is TGTGCCAGCAGCCTAGGGACAGGGGAGGGCACTGAAGCTTTCTTT. Residues: CASSLGTGEGTEAFF.

About this clone itself: Different DNA sequences within this sample yield the same CDR3. This chain links TRBV6-1 with TRBJ1-5, with no clear D. Trimming cost V 2 bases and J 0 bases, with 5 bases left between them. CDR1 MNHNS and CDR2 SASEGT come from the germline V gene. The CDR3 totals 14 residues. CDR3 coding DNA: TGTGCCAGCAGTGAAACACATAGCAATCAGCCCCAGCATTTT. Translation: CASSETHSNQPQHF.

This clone came up once. The V call is TRBV7-3, the J call TRBJ2-1; the match to TRBD2 covers 14 bases. Germline CDR1 and CDR2: SGHTA and FQGTGA. CDR3 length: 19 residues. The trim removed 1 base at V and 0 bases at J, leaving 5 bases unmatched. CDR3 protein: CASSLMGLAGVSSYNEQFF. In DNA form, the CDR3 reads TGTGCCAGCAGCTTAATGGGACTAGCGGGGGTAAGCTCCTACAATGAGCAGTTCTTC.

CDR3 loop: CASSDPGGINYGYTF. In DNA form, the CDR3 reads TGTGCCAGCAGTGATCCAGGGGGCATCAACTATGGCTACACCTTC. V and J are TRBV2 and TRBJ1-2; 8 bases are a match to TRBD1. CDR1 SNHLY and CDR2 FYNNEI come from the germline V gene. Germline trimming cut 3 bases from V and 2 bases from J; bases unmatched to any gene: 5. This CDR3 spans 15 amino acids.

The rearrangement uses TRBV27 and TRBJ2-3, with 10 nucleotides matching TRBD1. The CDR3 consists of 14 residues. The germline V gene has CDR1 MNHEY and CDR2 SMNVEV (reference sequence). J lost 8 bases, V lost 6 bases, and 8 bases had no gene match. Here the CDR3 DNA reads TGTGCCAGCAGGAGTTCAGGACAGGGGGTTACGCAGTATTTT. Protein sequence: CASRSSGQGVTQYF.

This chain joins TRBV27 and TRBJ2-3; D gene uncertain. The CDR3 covers 10 residues. Germline V CDR1 and CDR2: MNHEY, SMNVEV (reference sequence). The V and J ends lost 7 bases and 4 bases respectively, with 3 bases between them. CDR3 sequence: CASKADTQYF. CDR3 bases: TGTGCCAGCAAGGCAGATACGCAGTATTTT.